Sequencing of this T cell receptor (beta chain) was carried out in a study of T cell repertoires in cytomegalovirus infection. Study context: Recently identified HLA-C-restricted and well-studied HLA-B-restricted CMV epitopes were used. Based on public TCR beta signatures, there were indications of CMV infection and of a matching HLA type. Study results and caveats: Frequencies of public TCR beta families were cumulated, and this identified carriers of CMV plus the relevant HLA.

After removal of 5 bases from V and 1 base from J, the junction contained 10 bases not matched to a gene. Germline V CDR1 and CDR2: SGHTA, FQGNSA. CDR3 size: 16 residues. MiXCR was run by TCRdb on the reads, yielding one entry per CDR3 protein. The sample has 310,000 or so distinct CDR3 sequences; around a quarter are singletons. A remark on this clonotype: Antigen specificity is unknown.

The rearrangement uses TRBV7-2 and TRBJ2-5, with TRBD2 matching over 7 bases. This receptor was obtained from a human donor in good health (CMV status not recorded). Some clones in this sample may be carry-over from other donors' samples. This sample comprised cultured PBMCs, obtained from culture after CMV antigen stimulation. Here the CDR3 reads CASSPSFLAAQETQYF. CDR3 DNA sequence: TGTGCCAGCAGCCCGAGCTTTCTAGCGGCCCAAGAGACCCAGTACTTC.